This TCR beta chain was obtained from a study of T cells after yellow fever vaccination. MiXCR, run by TCRdb on the 5' RACE reads, gives a single entry per CDR3 protein. Altogether a few hundred thousand distinct CDR3 sequences are present, 9.5% to 15% being singletons, with the ten largest covering 3.2%. Trimming stripped 3 bases from V and 9 bases from J, with 6 bases between. The CDR3 length is 10 residues. In germline, CDR1 is DFQATT, CDR2 SNEGSKA (reference sequence). The rearrangement joins TRBV20-1 to TRBJ2-1; maybe TRBD1 (6 bases). The source is a man aged 18 to 30 who received the YFV17D yellow fever vaccine. This material consisted of CD4+ T cells sorted from PBMCs, taken 15 days after the yellow fever booster vaccination. CDR3 loop: CSARGAEQFF. The CDR3 nucleotides are TGCAGTGCTAGGGGGGCTGAGCAGTTCTTC.